This T cell receptor beta chain originates from a study of blood T cell repertoires in COVID-19. About the research overall: The United States, Italy and Spain provided the acute and convalescent COVID-19 samples. T cells, B-cell-depleted T cells, or PBMCs supplied cDNA or gDNA.

In the original workflow: How many nucleated cells were present was estimated from reference gene primer amplification. Here immunoSEQ multiplex PCR was the method, and the copy in TCRdb shows in-frame clones only, minus some. V, J and clone size reflect that table, while D and trimming were determined from the DNA. The sample has approximately 88,000 clones; roughly 90% are singletons. Germline-derived CDR1 and CDR2 are SGHKS and YYEKEE (reference sequence). The ends were cut back, 2 bases at V and 2 bases at J, with 8 bases in the middle. The CDR3 is 14 residues long. Comment on this clone: A much larger clonotype is one base distant, so this may be a read error.

The sequence was obtained from a male donor with acute or convalescent COVID-19. The V and J genes are TRBV5-5 and TRBJ1-5; weak D call: TRBD1 (6 bases). The material sequenced was peripheral blood. The CDR3 spells CASSLPGGNQPQHF. The CDR3 nucleotides read TGTGCCAGCAGCTTACCAGGGGGCAATCAGCCCCAGCATTTT.